A few counts support the clone carrying this TCR beta chain. Its antigen is not identified. MiXCR, applied by TCRdb to the 5' RACE reads, yields one record per CDR3 protein. This table has 180,000 or so distinct CDR3 sequences, around 10% appearing once. This CDR3 is built from 13 residues. J gave up 14 bases and V 4 bases, and 9 bases lay outside the gene matches. Germline CDR1 is SGDLS and CDR2 is YYNGEE. This sample is part of a study of T-cell memory formation after mild COVID-19. As for the study in general: TCR clusters largely stayed donor specific. The study, taken as a whole, reports: Day 15 to 85 contractors were CD4/CD8 balanced; later expanders leaned CD4+.

The sequence was collected from a young man who had mild COVID-19 (a few samples of this study predate the infection). Cell type and time point are not known. The sample was PBMCs or a T cell subset sorted from them (not recorded which). This chain connects TRBV9 to TRBJ1-6; 7 nucleotides match TRBD1. The DNA of the CDR3 is TGTGCCAGCAGCCCCCGACAGGGAACGACCCTCCACTTT. Encoded protein: CASSPRQGTTLHF.